The 20 T cell receptor beta chains listed next were all sequenced from one sample in a study of T cells in Graves' hyperthyroidism and ophthalmopathy. The source material, RNA transcripts, was used to amplify TCR beta CDR3 regions. HTBI primers were the set used in a first-round RT-PCR of the TCR CDR3. TCRdb recomputed calls from the multiplex PCR reads with MiXCR, one row per CDR3 protein. Of 550,000 to 850,000 distinct CDR3 sequences in the sample, 18% were seen once. The sequenced sample consisted of blood. The receptors derive from a woman in her 50s with Graves' hyperthyroidism that later progressed to Graves' ophthalmopathy.

This clonotype was seen more than once but under ten times. V and J are TRBV12-3 or TRBV12-4 and TRBJ1-5; 8 bases align to TRBD1. This CDR3 is 13 amino acids long. In DNA form, the CDR3 reads TGTGCGACCGGACAGGGTTGGCGTCAGCCCCAGCATTTT. Residues: CATGQGWRQPQHF.

This clonotype was detected many times. This rearrangement joins TRBV5-8 to TRBJ1-1; tentative D call: TRBD1 (5 bases). The V and J ends lost 1 base and 10 bases respectively, with 14 bases between them. CDR3 size: 13 residues. Germline CDR1 reads SGHTS; CDR2 reads YDEGEE. CDR3 protein: CASSLWGERLAFF. The CDR3 DNA follows: TGTGCCAGCAGCTTGTGGGGCGAGAGATTAGCTTTCTTT.

This clonotype appeared many times. The chain joins TRBV20-1 to TRBJ2-3; D not resolved. This CDR3 has 14 amino acids. From germline, CDR1 is DFQATT and CDR2 SNEGSKA (reference sequence). The V and J ends lost 0 bases and 0 bases respectively, with 7 bases between them. The CDR3 here is CSARDAASTDTQYF. The CDR3 coding sequence is TGCAGTGCTAGAGATGCTGCTAGCACAGATACGCAGTATTTT.

This clonotype was seen repeatedly, ten times or more. The V call is TRBV10-3, the J call TRBJ1-1; 9 positions agree with TRBD1. Germline CDR1 is ENHRY and CDR2 is SYGVKD. This CDR3 comprises 13 residues. V shed 9 bases, J shed 1 base, and the junction held 3 bases outside the gene matches. CDR3 sequence (DNA): TGTGCCATTAAGACAGGGGGGAACACTGAAGCTTTCTTT. This codes for CAIKTGGNTEAFF.

This clonotype was picked up a small number of times. The chain couples TRBV19 to TRBJ2-7; D is unresolved. The length of the CDR3 is 16 residues. Trimming took 2 bases from V and 0 from J, leaving 14 bases between them. Germline V gives CDR1 LNHDA, CDR2 SQIVND (reference sequence). CDR3 in DNA: TGTGCCAGTAGTATATCACACAGCTTGGGCTCCTACGAGCAGTACTTC. This encodes CASSISHSLGSYEQYF.

There are a few counts of this clonotype. The V gene is TRBV30, the J gene TRBJ2-7; possibly TRBD1 for D (5 bases). Germline V gene data show CDR1 as GTSNPN and CDR2 as SVGIG (reference sequence). Between the trimmed V and J ends, which lost 0 bases and 5 bases, there was a span of 14 bases. This CDR3 spans 14 amino acids. This CDR3 reads CAWSVENRLDEQYF. The DNA for the CDR3 is TGTGCCTGGAGTGTGGAAAACAGGCTCGACGAGCAGTACTTC.

The gene calls are TRBV9 and TRBJ2-1; D may match TRBD1 or TRBD2 (5 bases each). The tail of the sequence fits TRBJ2-7 better, so the J call may be wrong. Germline V lookup: CDR1 SGDLS, CDR2 YYNGEE. The CDR3 length is 17 residues. CDR3 loop: CASSVGGLAGTYNEQYF. In DNA, the CDR3 is TGTGCCAGCAGCGTAGGTGGTCTAGCTGGGACCTACAATGAGCAGTACTTC.

For this clonotype: A read error is possible here, since a much larger clone lies one base away. This chain connects TRBV2 to TRBJ1-5; D not certain. CDR1 is SNHLY, CDR2 FYNNEI, per germline. The CDR3 is 13 amino acids. CDR3 protein: CASGDQTHQPQHF. The CDR3 DNA reads as TGTGCCAGCGGTGATCAGACGCATCAGCCCCAGCATTTT. Using reference TRBV2 and TRBJ1-5 for the parts outside the CDR3, the full variable domain is EPEVTQTPSHQVTQMGQEVILRCVPISNHLYFYWYRQILGQKVEFLVSFYNNEISEKSEIFDDQFSVERPDGSNFTLKIRSTKLEDSAMYFCASGDQTHQPQHFGDGTRLSIL.

This chain's CDR3 is CASSSPGSGYTF. For the CDR3, the DNA is TGTGCCAGCAGCTCCCCCGGGTCGGGCTACACCTTC. The V call is TRBV7-3, the J call TRBJ1-2; unclear D gene. The V end was cut by 4 bases, the J end by 8 bases, with 11 bases between. This CDR3 has 12 residues. CDR1 SGHTA and CDR2 FQGTGA come from the germline V gene.

Comment on this clonotype: The junction departs from germline at one end; a sequencing error may be responsible. The chain couples TRBV12-3 or TRBV12-4 to TRBJ1-6, with 7 bases lining up with TRBD1. CDR3 length: 18 residues. CDR3 protein: CASSLGIGRGFANSPLHF. CDR3 nucleotide sequence: TGTGCCAGCAGCTTAGGTATCGGCAGGGGGTTTGCTAATTCACCCCTCCACTTT.

Ten or more counts support this clonotype. This chain uses TRBV20-1 with TRBJ2-7; 15 bases map to TRBD2. The V gene end was trimmed by 3 bases and the J gene end by 0 bases; junction bases not matched to a gene: 6. The germline gives CDR1 DFQATT, CDR2 SNEGSKA (reference sequence). The CDR3 runs to 17 residues. The CDR3 spells CSARGGTSGGTSYEQYF. CDR3 nucleotides: TGCAGTGCTAGGGGGGGGACTAGCGGGGGGACCTCCTACGAGCAGTACTTC.

This clonotype was seen more than once but under ten times. The rearrangement joins TRBV29-1 to TRBJ1-2; maybe TRBD1 (5 bases). The length of the CDR3 is 11 residues. Germline-derived CDR1 and CDR2 are SQVTM and ANQGSEA. Trimming shortened V by 5 bases and J by 6 bases, and 10 bases separated the two germline ends. The CDR3 nucleotides read TGCAGCGTTCTTCAGGGTGATGGCTACACCTTC. Encoded protein: CSVLQGDGYTF.

This clonotype was picked up a small number of times. The chain uses TRBV5-1 and TRBJ2-3, with 10 bases matching TRBD2. The CDR3 consists of 16 residues. V lost 1 base to trimming and J lost 2 bases; unmatched junction nucleotides: 4. The V gene's germline CDR1 is SGHRS and CDR2 YFSETQ. CDR3 loop: CASSLSAGGDTDTQYF. As DNA, the CDR3 is TGCGCCAGCAGCTTGTCAGCGGGGGGGGACACAGATACGCAGTATTTT.

This clonotype has a count of ten or more. The chain carries TRBV11-1 and TRBJ2-5; TRBD1 matches 9 bases. CDR3 length equals 16 residues. CDR1 is SGHAT, CDR2 FQDESV, per germline (reference sequence). Trimming took 0 bases from V and 4 from J; bases not matched to a gene: 6. The CDR3 reads CASSLALTGQGETQYF. The CDR3 region has the DNA TGTGCCAGCAGCTTAGCGCTAACGGGACAGGGAGAGACCCAGTACTTC.

A word on this clonotype: A much larger clone lies a single base off, so this may be a read error. V is TRBV12-3 or TRBV12-4 and J is TRBJ1-1, with a tentative D call TRBD1 (6 bases). V lost 5 bases and J lost 0, with 13 bases in between. The CDR3 is 15 residues long. The CDR3 loop reads CASSGGRGLNTEAFF. Written as DNA, the CDR3 is TGTGCCAGCAGTGGGGGCAGGGGTTTGAACACTGAAGCTTTCTTT.

The V gene is TRBV27, the J gene TRBJ1-2; tentative D call: TRBD1 (6 bases). Germline V gene data show CDR1 as MNHEY and CDR2 as SMNVEV (reference sequence). Trimming removed 5 bases at V and 2 bases at J, with 15 bases between. This CDR3 region has 15 residues. CDR3 sequence reads: CASSPRGGGNYGYTF. DNA of the CDR3: TGTGCCAGCAGTCCTCGTGGAGGGGGGAACTATGGCTACACCTTC.

The chain employs TRBV5-1 and TRBJ1-2; TRBD1 matches 7 bases. Losses at the gene ends were 4 bases for V and 0 bases for J; bases not matched to a gene: 6. Germline CDR1 is SGHRS and CDR2 is YFSETQ. There are 15 residues in the CDR3. CDR3 sequence (DNA): TGCGCCAGCAGCGACCGGGACAGATCTAACTATGGCTACACCTTC. This sequence encodes CASSDRDRSNYGYTF.

This chain uses TRBV6-1 with TRBJ1-5; 10 bases are a match to TRBD1. This CDR3 has 14 amino acids. The germline gives CDR1 MNHNS, CDR2 SASEGT. J was trimmed by 5 bases and V by 5 bases; bases with no gene match: 3. CDR3 sequence reads: CASSWDRGDQPQHF. The DNA for the CDR3 is TGTGCCAGCAGTTGGGACAGGGGAGATCAGCCCCAGCATTTT.

This rearrangement joins TRBV29-1 to TRBJ2-3; 7 positions agree with TRBD2. V lost 6 bases and J lost 1; bases outside the gene matches: 7. This CDR3 is built from 14 residues. CDR1 and CDR2 (germline): SQVTM, ANQGSEA. CDR3 DNA: TGCAGCGTGGACGGGGGAGGGGGCACAGATACGCAGTATTTT. The encoded protein is CSVDGGGGTDTQYF.

V and J are TRBV7-3 and TRBJ2-2; 10 nucleotides match TRBD1. After removal of 3 bases from V and 4 bases from J, the junction contained 8 bases not matched to a gene. Per the germline V gene, CDR1 is SGHTA and CDR2 is FQGTGA. CDR3 length: 17 residues. DNA of the CDR3: TGTGCCAGCAGCTTGGTGGGACAGGGGAGGGGCACCGGGGAGCTGTTTTTT. Its protein is CASSLVGQGRGTGELFF. Full variable domain (remainder filled in from reference TRBV7-3 and TRBJ2-2): GAGVSQTPSNKVTEKGKYVELRCDPISGHTALYWYRQSLGQGPEFLIYFQGTGAADDSGLPNDRFFAVRPEGSVSTLKIQRTERGDSAVYLCASSLVGQGRGTGELFFGEGSRLTVL.